The TCR beta chain described here comes from a study of OX40 agonist ivuxolimab in advanced cancers. Study background: The eligibility criteria allowed prior anti-PD-1, anti-PD-L1 or anti-CTLA-4 therapy, and approximately 38% had some. Three patients responded partially, comprising one with hepatocellular carcinoma and two with cutaneous melanoma. Study-wide results and limits: Patients with a partial response at 0.1-3.0 mg/kg had among the lowest clonal expansion.

Worth noting for this clone: As yet, its antigen is unknown.

The method was immunoSEQ multiplex PCR; TCRdb's version includes in-frame clones alone and lacks a portion of them. The sample has about 20,000 clones; about 90% are singletons. The CDR3 covers 15 residues. This receptor was taken from an adult with an advanced solid tumor such as melanoma, head and neck, liver or kidney cancer. The input for sequencing was CD4+ or CD8+ T cells sorted from blood, taken in a trial of the OX40 agonist ivuxolimab. The genes are TRBV21-1 and TRBJ2-7; the DNA was not compared with TRBD1, the D call given in the table. TRBV21-1 represents a pseudogene. Here the CDR3 reads CASSFRQAASYEQYF. The CDR3 DNA reads as TGTGCCAGCAGCTTTCGACAGGCTGCCTCCTACGAGCAGTACTTC.